The source of this T cell receptor beta chain is a study of cytomegalovirus exposure and HLA in healthy donors. About this clone: Its specificity is not known.

Sampled while nominally healthy, donors likely had unrecorded immune exposures. PCR was performed using 60 Vbeta and 13 Jbeta primers. Per the original data handling: In a later analysis, the count reached 80 million or so unique TCR beta chains, with roughly 12 million shared. Sequencing was performed with immunoSEQ multiplex PCR; in TCRdb, only in-frame clones are kept and a portion is missing. That table gives V, J and clone size, and the DNA gave D and trimming. The data hold over 150,000 clones, with about 77% observed a single time. V gave up 5 bases and J gave up 5 bases, with 18 bases separating them. Germline V CDR1 and CDR2: SEHNR, FQNEAQ (reference sequence). CDR3 length: 15 amino acids. Study-level findings and limits: A later analysis showed that HLA-associated TCR beta chains had undergone more clonal expansion than equally common others.

Sequenced input: PBMCs. This clonotype originated in a young woman in good health and CMV-seronegative. This chain joins TRBV7-9 and TRBJ2-5, with D possibly being TRBD2 (5 bases). In DNA, the CDR3 is TGTGCCAGCAGCCCCCCTCCGGGCGGCGGGGAGACCCAGTACTTC. It is translated as CASSPPPGGGETQYF.